A single sample is the source of the 25 T cell receptor beta chains below, sequenced in a study of T cells in Graves' hyperthyroidism and ophthalmopathy. Researchers took RNA transcripts and amplified the TCR beta CDR3 regions from them. The TCR CDR3 was amplified in a first-round RT-PCR using the HTBI primer set. TCRdb reanalysed the multiplex PCR reads using MiXCR and keeps one entry per CDR3 protein. The table has 300,000 to 400,000 distinct CDR3 sequences, over 15% seen once; the top ten hold around 54%. Sequenced material: blood. These TCRs come from a woman in her forties or fifties with Graves' hyperthyroidism.

The J gene is TRBJ1-2, the V gene TRBV6-1; D is perhaps TRBD1 (5 bases). Trimming cost V 6 bases and J 3 bases, with 17 bases left between them. The CDR3 covers 15 residues. The germline V gene has CDR1 MNHNS and CDR2 SASEGT. The CDR3 DNA reads TGTGCCAGCAGCTTCGGACACGGGAGGGACTATGGCTACACCTTC. This encodes CASSFGHGRDYGYTF.

This rearrangement joins TRBV6-9 to TRBJ1-5; no clear D. This CDR3 is 17 amino acids long. The ends were cut back, 3 bases at V and 7 bases at J, with 22 bases in the middle. Looked up from germline, CDR1 is MNHGY and CDR2 is SVAAGI. CDR3 coding DNA: TGTGCCAGCAGTTACGGGCGGTTTGAGGGCTTGCGACAGCCCCAGCATTTT. Translation gives CASSYGRFEGLRQPQHF.

The rearrangement links TRBV3-1 to TRBJ1-2, with D possibly TRBD1 on 5 matching bases. The V gene's germline CDR1 is LGHDT and CDR2 YNNKEL (reference sequence). The CDR3 is 14 residues long. V lost 1 base and J 4 bases, leaving 10 bases between the germline ends. The CDR3 is CASSQAGTGYGYTF. CDR3 in DNA: TGTGCCAGCAGCCAAGCCGGGACGGGCTATGGCTACACCTTC.

This clonotype has a handful of counts. V usage is TRBV7-3 and J usage is TRBJ2-5; 9 positions agree with TRBD1. The trim removed 5 bases at V and 4 bases at J, leaving 8 bases unmatched. The CDR3 totals 15 residues. In germline, CDR1 is SGHTA, CDR2 FQGTGA. In DNA form, the CDR3 reads TGTGCCAGCAGCCCGAATACAGGGGGCCCAGAGACCCAGTACTTC. It encodes CASSPNTGGPETQYF.

This clonotype has a handful of counts. The chain has TRBV6-1 and TRBJ2-7; 9 nucleotides match TRBD2. Germline CDR1 reads MNHNS; CDR2 reads SASEGT. With 5 bases clipped from V and 3 bases from J, the junction kept 8 bases outside the gene matches. This CDR3 region has 15 residues. Here the CDR3 reads CASSPLAGRGYEQYF. Here the CDR3 DNA reads TGTGCCAGCAGTCCTCTAGCGGGGAGAGGCTACGAGCAGTACTTC.

This clonotype was detected many times. This chain uses TRBV12-3 or TRBV12-4 with TRBJ2-3; D gene uncertain. The CDR3 contains 13 residues. V lost 6 bases, J lost 3 bases, and 10 bases lay in between. For the CDR3, the DNA is TGTGCCAGCAGCTTCGGACCGACAGATACGCAGTATTTT. Amino acids: CASSFGPTDTQYF.

This clonotype was counted ten times or more. This chain uses TRBV20-1 with TRBJ2-7; 10 bases match TRBD1. The CDR3 has 15 amino acids. Per germline, CDR1 DFQATT and CDR2 SNEGSKA (reference sequence). V lost 0 bases to trimming and J lost 5 bases; unmatched junction nucleotides: 7. CDR3 DNA sequence: TGCAGTGCTAGAGACCCTCGGACAGGGGGGGACGAGCAGTACTTC. Translation: CSARDPRTGGDEQYF.

The genes are TRBV27 and TRBJ1-6, with D unresolved. The CDR3 is made up of 15 amino acids. Germline CDR1 reads MNHEY; CDR2 reads SMNVEV (reference sequence). Trimming pared 6 bases from V and 0 bases from J, leaving 9 bases between. The CDR3 nucleotides are TGTGCCAGCAGCCAGATGAGCTCCTATAATTCACCCCTCCACTTT. Its translation is CASSQMSSYNSPLHF.

This clonotype has at least ten counts. The V call is TRBV9, the J call TRBJ1-2, with TRBD1 identical over 7 bases. Germline-derived CDR1 and CDR2 are SGDLS and YYNGEE. J was trimmed by 7 bases and V by 0 bases; bases with no gene match: 6. The CDR3 runs to 14 residues. CDR3 residues: CASSVEYRGSGYTF. The CDR3 DNA sequence: TGTGCCAGCAGCGTAGAGTACAGGGGAAGTGGCTACACCTTC.

This rearrangement joins TRBV6-1 to TRBJ1-5; 8 bases align to TRBD1. This CDR3 is built from 14 residues. Germline assignment: CDR1 MNHNS and CDR2 SASEGT. V dropped 6 bases and J dropped 5; count of bases not matched to a gene: 6. The CDR3 DNA follows: TGTGCCAGCAGACCGGACAGGGCAGATCAGCCCCAGCATTTT. As protein: CASRPDRADQPQHF.

This clonotype was detected a few times. The V and J genes are TRBV7-6 and TRBJ1-2; D remains ambiguous. There are 14 residues in the CDR3. Germline-derived CDR1 and CDR2 are SGHVS and FNYEAQ. V lost 0 bases, J lost 8 bases, and 13 bases lay in between. The CDR3 reads CASSLAGTSGGYTF. In DNA, the CDR3 is TGTGCCAGCAGCTTAGCGGGAACCTCAGGAGGCTACACCTTC.

The chain joins TRBV11-1 to TRBJ1-1, with D possibly TRBD1 on 6 matching bases. The germline gives CDR1 SGHAT, CDR2 FQDESV (reference sequence). This CDR3 has 13 residues. V lost 5 bases and J 4 bases, leaving 11 bases between the germline ends. The DNA of the CDR3 is TGTGCCAGCAGCCCGGGGGCGCCCACTGAAGCTTTCTTT. Its translation: CASSPGAPTEAFF.

This clonotype has at least ten counts. This chain joins TRBV20-1 and TRBJ2-4; D is ambiguous. Looked up from germline, CDR1 is DFQATT and CDR2 is SNEGSKA (reference sequence). V was trimmed by 0 bases and J by 6 bases, leaving 9 bases between them. This CDR3 spans 13 amino acids. The CDR3 sequence is CSARDLPGNIQYF. CDR3 DNA sequence: TGCAGTGCTAGAGATCTGCCCGGAAACATTCAGTACTTC.

This chain uses TRBV3-1 with TRBJ2-5; D unresolved. The CDR3 runs 12 residues. Germline V gene data show CDR1 as LGHDT and CDR2 as YNNKEL (reference sequence). V lost 6 bases and J lost 9, with 14 bases in between. CDR3 nucleotides: TGTGCCAGCAGTCGAGCCGATACCGCCCAGTACTTC. Its protein product is CASSRADTAQYF.

This clonotype has more than one count but fewer than ten. This sequence joins TRBV5-1 and TRBJ2-7; D remains unclear. Germline CDR1 SGHRS, CDR2 YFSETQ. The CDR3 spans 11 residues. V was pared by 0 bases and J by 5 bases, with 3 bases between. The CDR3 region has the DNA TGCGCCAGCAGCTTGGCCGACGAGCAGTACTTC. As protein: CASSLADEQYF.

Many counts were recorded for this clonotype. The chain has TRBV18 and TRBJ2-3; D unclear. The germline V gene has CDR1 KGHSH and CDR2 LQKENI. V was shortened by 3 bases and J by 6 bases, with 4 bases between the two germline ends. This CDR3 spans 11 amino acids. CDR3 DNA sequence: TGTGCCAGCTCACCTGAGGATACGCAGTATTTT. Protein product: CASSPEDTQYF.

This clonotype came up many times. DNA for the CDR3: TGTGCCAGCAGCTTACGCGACAGATTCTATGGCTACACCTTC. It codes for CASSLRDRFYGYTF. The genes are TRBV7-2 and TRBJ1-2; TRBD1 is a possible D gene (5 bases). The CDR3 runs 14 residues. V gave up 2 bases and J gave up 4 bases, with 11 bases separating them. Germline CDR1 SGHTA, CDR2 FQGNSA.

The chain links TRBV27 to TRBJ2-7, with a weak D call TRBD1 (5 bases). The CDR3 is 12 residues long. V dropped 7 bases and J dropped 2 bases, with 9 bases sitting between them. From germline, CDR1 is MNHEY and CDR2 SMNVEV (reference sequence). In DNA form, the CDR3 reads TGTGCCAGCACCGACAGCGCCTACGAGCAGTACTTC. Translated, it gives CASTDSAYEQYF.

In its sample, this clonotype was seen a few times. The chain joins TRBV11-2 to TRBJ1-2; 10 nucleotides line up with TRBD1. CDR3 length: 14 residues. Losses at the gene ends were 5 bases for V and 6 bases for J; bases not matched to a gene: 6. The germline V gene encodes CDR1 SGHAT and CDR2 FQNNGV. CDR3 coding DNA: TGTGCCAGCAGCCAGGGACAGGGGACAAATGGCTACACCTTC. It translates to CASSQGQGTNGYTF.

This clonotype was found many times. This sequence joins TRBV11-2 and TRBJ1-6, with a tentative D call TRBD1 (5 bases). This CDR3 has 17 amino acids. Trimming left V 0 bases short and J 8 bases short, with 17 bases between. Germline values: CDR1 SGHAT, CDR2 FQNNGV. CDR3 amino acids: CASSLEGGTAPYSPLHF. The CDR3 DNA follows: TGTGCCAGCAGCTTAGAGGGCGGGACTGCACCCTATTCACCCCTCCACTTT. The full variable domain, in which reference TRBV11-2 and TRBJ1-6 provide the parts outside the CDR3, is EAGVAQSPRYKIIEKRQSVAFWCNPISGHATLYWYQQILGQGPKLLIQFQNNGVVDDSQLPKDRFSAERLKGVDSTLKIQPAKLEDSAVYLCASSLEGGTAPYSPLHFGNGTRLTVT.

This clonotype was recorded many times. V gene TRBV2 combines with J gene TRBJ1-6, with D tentatively TRBD1 (5 bases). Germline-derived CDR1 and CDR2 are SNHLY and FYNNEI. CDR3 length equals 15 residues. Trimming took 5 bases from V and 5 from J, leaving 13 bases between them. CDR3 nucleotides: TGTGCCAGCAGTAGGCAGGGTAGAGATAATTCACCCCTCCACTTT. This gives the protein CASSRQGRDNSPLHF.

The chain links TRBV29-1 to TRBJ2-3, with D maybe TRBD2 (5 bases). This CDR3 is 13 amino acids long. V was clipped by 1 base and J by 1 base, with 6 bases between them. The germline gives CDR1 SQVTM, CDR2 ANQGSEA. The CDR3 here is CSVEARGTDTQYF. Here the CDR3 DNA reads TGCAGCGTTGAAGCGCGGGGCACAGATACGCAGTATTTT.

This clonotype showed up many times. The rearrangement uses TRBV28 and TRBJ2-3, with TRBD2 identical over 10 bases. In germline, CDR1 is MDHEN, CDR2 SYDVKM. The CDR3 covers 16 residues. V lost 4 bases to trimming and J lost 4 bases; unmatched junction nucleotides: 8. DNA of the CDR3: TGTGCCAGCAGTTCCCCCGGGACTAGCGAGGCAGATACGCAGTATTTT. Translated: CASSSPGTSEADTQYF.

This chain joins TRBV6-5 and TRBJ1-5; D uncertain. Germline V gives CDR1 MNHEY, CDR2 SVGAGI. The ends were cut back, 2 bases at V and 4 bases at J, with 12 bases in the middle. This CDR3 has 15 amino acids. The CDR3: CASSYGRGLNQPQHF. The CDR3 DNA reads TGTGCCAGCAGTTACGGGCGGGGTTTGAATCAGCCCCAGCATTTT.

This clonotype came up a few times. The chain employs TRBV9 and TRBJ2-3; D is ambiguous. Germline-derived CDR1 and CDR2 are SGDLS and YYNGEE. CDR3 size: 14 residues. The V gene lost 0 bases and the J gene lost 3 bases, with 8 bases spanning the gap. The CDR3 sequence: CASSVGDLTDTQYF. The CDR3 DNA sequence: TGTGCCAGCAGCGTAGGGGATTTGACAGATACGCAGTATTTT.